The clone carrying this T cell receptor beta chain showed up many times. The antigen is not known. This entry is derived from a study of T cell repertoires in cytomegalovirus infection. MiXCR, applied by TCRdb to the reads, yields one record per CDR3 protein. The sample consists of under 500,000 distinct CDR3 sequences, about 39% of them appearing once. Germline CDR1 is SGHTA and CDR2 is FQGNSA. The CDR3 runs 13 residues. V dropped 5 bases and J dropped 2 bases, with 10 bases sitting between them. Sequencing used cultured PBMCs, obtained from culture after CMV antigen stimulation. The chain has TRBV7-2 and TRBJ2-7, with no clear D. The source is a human donor in good health (CMV status not recorded). Some clones in this sample may be carry-over from other donors' samples. The DNA for the CDR3 is TGTGCCAGCAGCCTAGACCCAACCTACGAGCAGTACTTC. Encoded protein: CASSLDPTYEQYF.